Described below is a single TCR beta chain sequence and its context. The sample originates from a study of blood T cell repertoires in COVID-19. Across the study: COVID-19 samples from acute and convalescent phases originated in the United States, Italy and Spain. PBMCs, B-cell-depleted T cells, or T cells were the source of the cDNA or gDNA that made up the material.

Authors' analysis steps: Reference gene primer amplification yielded estimated nucleated cell counts. TCRdb's table, derived via immunoSEQ multiplex PCR, lists solely in-frame clones and lacks some. That table gives V, J and clone size, and the DNA gave D and trimming. The sample records fewer than 80,000 clones, around nine tenths being singletons. The V gene end was trimmed by 2 bases and the J gene end by 6 bases; junction bases not matched to a gene: 13. This CDR3 contains 17 residues. CDR1 SGDLS and CDR2 YYNGEE come from the germline V gene. The sample taken for sequencing was peripheral blood. V and J are TRBV9 and TRBJ1-4, with TRBD1 identical over 7 bases. This TCR derives from a man in his 70s with acute or convalescent COVID-19. CDR3 nucleotide sequence: TGTGCCAGCAGCGTGGGGAGAGACAGGGTGTTTCATGAAAAACTGTTTTTT. It yields the protein CASSVGRDRVFHEKLFF. Full variable domain (missing parts from reference TRBV9 and TRBJ1-4): DSGVTQTPKHLITATGQRVTLRCSPRSGDLSVYWYQQSLDQGLQFLIQYYNGEERAKGNILERFSAQQFPDLHSELNLSSLELGDSALYFCASSVGRDRVFHEKLFFGSGTQLSVL.